The sequence of this T cell receptor beta chain was determined in a study of beta chain features in type 1 diabetes. Study-level results: For Type 1 diabetes patients, all four CD4+ subsets carried TCRB CDR3s that were moderately but significantly shorter.

This clone was recorded a few times. What it binds is unknown. Via the markers CD45RO/CCR7/CD25/CD127/CD95/CD27, stem cell-like memory, regulatory, central memory and naive CD4+ cells were sorted. Trimming removed 6 bases from V and 8 bases from J; junction bases left unmatched: 5. There are 13 residues in the CDR3. Looked up from germline, CDR1 is SGDLS and CDR2 is YYNGEE. The authors reverse transcribed all of the isolated RNA, so sequencing captured expressed TCRB transcripts. Clones were sequenced by immunoSEQ multiplex PCR, and TCRdb holds only the in-frame ones, with some missing. This sample has about 180,000 clones, with around 7.8% found just once.

This sequence originates from a woman aged 40 to 50 with type 1 diabetes. The gene calls are TRBV9 and TRBJ2-1, with 10 bases that match TRBD2. The specimen sequenced was central memory CD4+ T cells from blood. Written as DNA, the CDR3 is TGTGCCAGCAACGCAGCGGGGGGGCATGAGCAGTTCTTC. Protein product: CASNAAGGHEQFF.